Sequencing of this T cell receptor beta chain was carried out in a study of early stage breast cancer tumors. V lost 4 bases and J 2 bases, leaving 6 bases between the germline ends. The CDR3 length is 13 residues. Germline V gene data show CDR1 as SEHNR and CDR2 as FQNEAQ (reference sequence). Produced via immunoSEQ multiplex PCR; TCRdb's table is partial and in-frame only. The sample consists of about 7,900 clones, approximately 66% of them appearing once. Material for sequencing was breast tumor tissue. The genes are TRBV7-9 and TRBJ1-5; unclear D gene. The sequence derives from a person aged 70 to 79 with breast cancer. CDR3 protein: CASSWGGNQPQHF. The CDR3 DNA follows: TGTGCCAGCAGCTGGGGAGGCAATCAGCCCCAGCATTTT. The variable domain in full, with the rest retrieved from reference TRBV7-9 and TRBJ1-5, is DTGVSQNPRHKITKRGQNVTFRCDPISEHNRLYWYRQTLGQGPEFLTYFQNEAQLEKSRLLSDRFSAERPKGSFSTLEIQRTEQGDSAMYLCASSWGGNQPQHFGDGTRLSIL.